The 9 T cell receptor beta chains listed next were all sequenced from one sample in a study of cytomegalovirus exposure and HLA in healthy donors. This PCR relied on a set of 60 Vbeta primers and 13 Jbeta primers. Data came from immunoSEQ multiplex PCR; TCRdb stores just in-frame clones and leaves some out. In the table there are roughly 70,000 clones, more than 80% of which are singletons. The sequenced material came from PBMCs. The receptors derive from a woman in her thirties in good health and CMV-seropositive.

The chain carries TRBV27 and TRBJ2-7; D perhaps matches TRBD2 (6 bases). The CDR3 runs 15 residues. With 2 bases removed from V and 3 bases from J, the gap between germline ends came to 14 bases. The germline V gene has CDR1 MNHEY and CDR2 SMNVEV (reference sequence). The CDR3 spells CASSLGQGLVYEQYF. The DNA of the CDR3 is TGTGCCAGCAGTTTAGGGCAGGGACTGGTCTACGAGCAGTACTTC.

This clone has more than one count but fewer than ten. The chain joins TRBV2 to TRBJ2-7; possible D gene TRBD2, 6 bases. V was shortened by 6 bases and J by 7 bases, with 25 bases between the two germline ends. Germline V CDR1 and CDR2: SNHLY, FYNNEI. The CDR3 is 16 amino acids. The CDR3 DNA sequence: TGTGCCAGCAGCTTAGAGTCGGGCGGGACTCTGGGTGAGCAGTACTTC. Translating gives CASSLESGGTLGEQYF.

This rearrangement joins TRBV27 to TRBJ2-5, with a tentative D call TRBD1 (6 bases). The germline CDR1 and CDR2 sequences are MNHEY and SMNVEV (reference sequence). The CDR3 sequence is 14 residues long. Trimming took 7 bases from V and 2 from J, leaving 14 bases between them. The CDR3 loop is CASNPTGLQETQYF. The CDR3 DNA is TGTGCCAGCAACCCGACAGGACTGCAAGAGACCCAGTACTTC.

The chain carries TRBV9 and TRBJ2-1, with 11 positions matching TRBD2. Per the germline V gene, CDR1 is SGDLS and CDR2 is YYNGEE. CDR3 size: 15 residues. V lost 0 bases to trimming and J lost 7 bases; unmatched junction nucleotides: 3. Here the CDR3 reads CASSVAGTSGNEQFF. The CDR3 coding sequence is TGTGCCAGCAGCGTAGCTGGGACTAGCGGAAATGAGCAGTTCTTC.

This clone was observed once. CDR3 coding DNA: TGTGCCAGCAGCTTAGACCTCGAGCAGTACTTC. Protein product: CASSLDLEQYF. The gene calls are TRBV11-2 and TRBJ2-5; no clear D gene. The J call may be wrong; the DNA end is better matched by TRBJ2-7. Looked up from germline, CDR1 is SGHAT and CDR2 is FQNNGV. CDR3 length: 11 residues.

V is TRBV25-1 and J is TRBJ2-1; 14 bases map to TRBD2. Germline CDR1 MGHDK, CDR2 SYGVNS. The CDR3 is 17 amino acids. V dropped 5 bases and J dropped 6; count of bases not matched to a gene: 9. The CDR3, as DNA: TGTGCCAGCAGTCAAACAGCGACTAGCGGGAGGGCCAATGAGCAGTTCTTC. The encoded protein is CASSQTATSGRANEQFF.

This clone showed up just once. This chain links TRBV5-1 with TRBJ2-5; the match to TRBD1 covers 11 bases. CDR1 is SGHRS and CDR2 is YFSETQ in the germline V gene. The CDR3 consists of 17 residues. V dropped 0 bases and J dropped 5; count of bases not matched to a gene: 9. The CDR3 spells CASSLVRTGGVQETQYF. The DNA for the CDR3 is TGCGCCAGCAGCTTGGTTAGGACAGGGGGCGTTCAGGAGACCCAGTACTTC. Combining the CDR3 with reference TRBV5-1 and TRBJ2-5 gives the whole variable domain KAGVTQTPRYLIKTRGQQVTLSCSPISGHRSVSWYQQTPGQGLQFLFEYFSETQRNKGNFPGRFSGRQFSNSRSEMNVSTLELGDSALYLCASSLVRTGGVQETQYFGPGTRLLVL.

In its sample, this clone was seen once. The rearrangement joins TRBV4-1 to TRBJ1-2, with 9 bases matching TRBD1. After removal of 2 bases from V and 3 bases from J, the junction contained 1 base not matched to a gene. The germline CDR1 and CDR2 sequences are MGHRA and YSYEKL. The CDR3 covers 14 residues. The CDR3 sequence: CASSQTGGYYGYTF. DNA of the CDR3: TGCGCCAGCAGCCAAACAGGGGGCTACTATGGCTACACCTTC.

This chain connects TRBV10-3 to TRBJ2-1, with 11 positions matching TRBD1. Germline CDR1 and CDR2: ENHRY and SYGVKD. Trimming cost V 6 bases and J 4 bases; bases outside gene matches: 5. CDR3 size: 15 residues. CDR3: CAISPRDRGYNEQFF. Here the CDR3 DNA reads TGTGCCATCAGCCCCCGGGACAGGGGGTACAATGAGCAGTTCTTC.